The next 27 T cell receptor beta chains were all read from a single sample in a study of beta chain features in type 1 diabetes (dated by TCRdb to 2016 to 2018). Library generation was performed with the immunoSEQ multiplex PCR assay. The entire isolated RNA was reverse transcribed using the High Capacity cDNA Reverse Transcription Kit, and thus expressed TCRB transcripts were sequenced. As stored in TCRdb, this immuneACCESS dataset retains in-frame rearrangements with V and J assigned. A fraction of the clones does not appear; measured against another copy, unresolved V genes explain less than half of the discrepancy, and the remainder lacks a known reason. A total of 330,000 or so clones appear in this sample, around a fifth of them only once. The ten biggest clones cover approximately 0.041% of the sample. Sequenced material: naive CD4+ T cells from blood. The cell subset or site label for this specimen denotes: true naive CD4+ T cells. The receptors here all came from a woman aged 18-29 years in good health.

This chain uses TRBV10-3 with TRBJ2-7; 8 nucleotides line up with TRBD1. Germline CDR1 ENHRY, CDR2 SYGVKD. This CDR3 contains 13 residues. V lost 8 bases and J lost 2; bases outside the gene matches: 5. The CDR3 loop reads CAIGWTGPYEQYF. As DNA, the CDR3 is TGTGCCATCGGATGGACAGGGCCCTACGAGCAGTACTTC.

The chain links TRBV7-2 to TRBJ2-3, with no clear D. The CDR3 totals 14 residues. V gave up 4 bases and J gave up 1 base, with 9 bases separating them. CDR1 is SGHTA and CDR2 is FQGNSA in the germline V gene. The CDR3 sequence: CASSSYRGTDTQYF. DNA for the CDR3: TGTGCCAGCAGCTCCTACCGGGGCACAGATACGCAGTATTTT.

J is TRBJ2-5 and V is TRBV4-1; TRBD1 matches at 8 bases. The trim removed 2 bases at V and 10 bases at J, leaving 6 bases unmatched. CDR1 MGHRA and CDR2 YSYEKL come from the germline V gene. The length of the CDR3 is 13 residues. The CDR3 nucleotides are TGCGCCAGCAGCCAACCCGACAGGGGTTACCAGTACTTC. It codes for CASSQPDRGYQYF.

This clone has only a few counts. This sequence joins TRBV9 and TRBJ1-2; weak D call: TRBD1 (5 bases). This CDR3 contains 13 residues. V dropped 4 bases and J dropped 8 bases, with 15 bases sitting between them. Germline V CDR1 and CDR2: SGDLS, YYNGEE. In DNA, the CDR3 is TGTGCCAGCAGCCCCTGGGGGGGGGAAGGCTACACCTTC. Protein: CASSPWGGEGYTF.

This clone was counted only a few times. The rearrangement links TRBV2 to TRBJ1-2; the D is unclear. The CDR3 is 11 amino acids. V dropped 3 bases and J dropped 4 bases, with 3 bases sitting between them. From germline, CDR1 is SNHLY and CDR2 FYNNEI. Written as DNA, the CDR3 is TGTGCCAGCAGTGAGGCCTATGGCTACACCTTC. Its translation is CASSEAYGYTF.

J is TRBJ1-1 and V is TRBV9, with a tentative D call TRBD1 (5 bases). The CDR3 is 16 residues long. V shed 0 bases and J shed 1 base, with 13 bases lying between them. Germline values: CDR1 SGDLS, CDR2 YYNGEE. CDR3 DNA sequence: TGTGCCAGCAGCGTAGCCTTGGGGCACCCGAACACTGAAGCTTTCTTT. This codes for CASSVALGHPNTEAFF.

This clone was picked up a small number of times. V and J are TRBV30 and TRBJ1-1; D gene unclear. V shed 4 bases and J shed 0 bases, with 12 bases lying between them. Germline values: CDR1 GTSNPN, CDR2 SVGIG (reference sequence). This CDR3 region has 14 residues. CDR3 sequence (DNA): TGTGCCTGGAAGCCGGGATCTTTGAACACTGAAGCTTTCTTT. The encoded protein is CAWKPGSLNTEAFF. The whole variable domain, filled in from reference TRBV30 and TRBJ1-1, reads SQTIHQWPATLVQPVGSPLSLECTVEGTSNPNLYWYRQAAGRGLQLLFYSVGIGQISSEVPQNLSASRPQDRQFILSSKKLLLSDSGFYLCAWKPGSLNTEAFFGQGTRLTVV.

A few counts support this clone. V is TRBV5-1 and J is TRBJ1-1, with 8 bases matching TRBD1. The V gene's germline CDR1 is SGHRS and CDR2 YFSETQ. The CDR3 loop spans 15 amino acids. V was clipped by 4 bases and J by 5 bases; unmatched bases: 10. For the CDR3, the DNA is TGCGCCAGCAGCAAGAGCAGGGGGCTACGAACTGAAGCTTTCTTT. Translation: CASSKSRGLRTEAFF. Full variable domain (missing parts from reference TRBV5-1 and TRBJ1-1): KAGVTQTPRYLIKTRGQQVTLSCSPISGHRSVSWYQQTPGQGLQFLFEYFSETQRNKGNFPGRFSGRQFSNSRSEMNVSTLELGDSALYLCASSKSRGLRTEAFFGQGTRLTVV.

This clone has more than one count but fewer than ten. This chain connects TRBV2 to TRBJ1-2; weak D call: TRBD1 (5 bases). The germline V gene encodes CDR1 SNHLY and CDR2 FYNNEI. This CDR3 has 12 amino acids. Trimming cost V 4 bases and J 4 bases, with 7 bases left between them. This chain's CDR3 is CASSGQPYGYTF. The CDR3 nucleotides read TGTGCCAGCAGTGGACAGCCCTATGGCTACACCTTC.

This clone was recorded only once. The chain links TRBV4-1 to TRBJ2-7; 7 nucleotides agree with TRBD1. The V gene end was trimmed by 6 bases and the J gene end by 2 bases; junction bases not matched to a gene: 10. CDR3 length equals 15 residues. Germline lookup yields CDR1 MGHRA and CDR2 YSYEKL. The CDR3: CASRRTPGGPYEQYF. The CDR3 bases are TGCGCCAGCAGGCGCACGCCAGGGGGACCCTACGAGCAGTACTTC.

The chain links TRBV6-6 to TRBJ2-5; possible D gene TRBD2, 5 bases. V was shortened by 4 bases and J by 3 bases, with 9 bases between the two germline ends. This CDR3 is built from 13 residues. Looked up from germline, CDR1 is MNHNY and CDR2 is SVGAGI (reference sequence). The CDR3 region has the DNA TGTGCCAGCAGTTGGCGGACTGAAGAGACCCAGTACTTC. Translating gives CASSWRTEETQYF.

CDR3 in amino acids: CASSLGAGRRTGELFF. The CDR3 DNA reads TGTGCCAGCAGCTTAGGGGCAGGGCGGCGCACCGGGGAGCTGTTTTTT. This rearrangement joins TRBV7-6 to TRBJ2-2; weak D call: TRBD1 (5 bases). The CDR3 contains 16 residues. Deletions cut 1 base from V and 4 bases from J, with 13 bases between. Germline assignment: CDR1 SGHVS and CDR2 FNYEAQ.

This chain connects TRBV13 to TRBJ2-1; the match to TRBD1 covers 8 bases. V dropped 4 bases and J dropped 0; count of bases not matched to a gene: 11. CDR1 is PRHDT and CDR2 is FYEKMQ in the germline V gene (reference sequence). The CDR3 has 18 residues. In nucleotides, the CDR3 is TGTGCCAGCAGCTCCCCGGGACAGGTTTCCCTCTCCTACAATGAGCAGTTCTTC. Translated, it gives CASSSPGQVSLSYNEQFF.

This clone has a handful of counts. V and J are TRBV30 and TRBJ2-3, with 11 nucleotides matching TRBD2. There are 15 residues in the CDR3. The germline gives CDR1 GTSNPN, CDR2 SVGIG (reference sequence). CDR3 in amino acids: CARTSGSFGTDTQYF. DNA for the CDR3: TGTGCTCGGACTAGCGGGTCTTTTGGCACAGATACGCAGTATTTT.

As to this clone: Distinct nucleotide sequences in the sample also encode this CDR3. This chain uses TRBV15 with TRBJ2-7; 13 nucleotides agree with TRBD2. This CDR3 region has 13 residues. CDR1 LNHNV and CDR2 YYDKDF come from the germline V gene (reference sequence). Trimming removed 8 bases from V and 3 bases from J; junction bases left unmatched: 1. CDR3 DNA sequence: TGTGCCACCCGGACTAGCGGGAGCTACGAGCAGTACTTC. It codes for CATRTSGSYEQYF.

This clone turned up a few times. The V gene is TRBV4-3, the J gene TRBJ2-7; D gene unclear. The germline V gene has CDR1 LGHNA and CDR2 YSLEER. Trimming removed 0 bases at V and 3 bases at J, with 6 bases between. There are 13 residues in the CDR3. The CDR3 spells CASSQESGYEQYF. CDR3 bases: TGCGCCAGCAGCCAAGAATCAGGCTACGAGCAGTACTTC.

This clone was seen a single time. The gene calls are TRBV29-1 and TRBJ1-2, with D unresolved. Germline-derived CDR1 and CDR2 are SQVTM and ANQGSEA. The CDR3 is 12 residues long. The V end was cut by 8 bases, the J end by 4 bases, with 14 bases between. This CDR3 reads CSSTDGVYGYTF. The CDR3 DNA reads TGCAGCTCAACTGACGGGGTCTATGGCTACACCTTC.

The V and J genes are TRBV7-3 and TRBJ2-3; TRBD2 agrees at 9 bases. CDR1 is SGHTA, CDR2 FQGTGA, per germline. CDR3 length: 17 residues. Losses at the gene ends were 5 bases for V and 3 bases for J; bases not matched to a gene: 12. In DNA form, the CDR3 reads TGTGCCAGCAGCCCCTTTGGTGGCGGGGGGGCGACAGATACGCAGTATTTT. It is translated as CASSPFGGGGATDTQYF. The variable domain in full, with the rest retrieved from reference TRBV7-3 and TRBJ2-3, is GAGVSQTPSNKVTEKGKYVELRCDPISGHTALYWYRQSLGQGPEFLIYFQGTGAADDSGLPNDRFFAVRPEGSVSTLKIQRTERGDSAVYLCASSPFGGGGATDTQYFGPGTRLTVL.

On this clone itself: This same CDR3 is encoded by further DNA sequences in the sample. The chain recombines TRBV30 with TRBJ1-5; 7 positions agree with TRBD1. The CDR3 is 13 residues long. Germline-derived CDR1 and CDR2 are GTSNPN and SVGIG (reference sequence). With 4 bases clipped from V and 6 bases from J, the junction kept 6 bases outside the gene matches. CDR3 region: CAWNRQGGQPQHF. CDR3 in DNA: TGTGCCTGGAATAGACAGGGTGGTCAGCCCCAGCATTTT.

On this clone itself: At one end the junction does not follow the germline gene, possibly because of a read error. This CDR3 is CASSPSTARVNTEAFF. CDR3 coding DNA: TGTGCTAGCAGCCCATCGACTGCCCGGGTGAACACTGAAGCTTTCTTT. This sequence joins TRBV7-7 and TRBJ1-1; no definite D call. The CDR3 is made up of 16 amino acids. The V gene's germline CDR1 is SSHAT and CDR2 FNYEAQ (reference sequence).

This chain joins TRBV19 and TRBJ2-3; TRBD2 aligns across 9 bases. The ends lost 5 bases at V and 1 base at J; junction bases unmatched: 4. Germline CDR1 reads LNHDA; CDR2 reads SQIVND (reference sequence). The CDR3 runs 15 residues. CDR3 protein: CASSAGGPRTDTQYF. In DNA form, the CDR3 reads TGTGCCAGTAGTGCGGGAGGGCCACGCACAGATACGCAGTATTTT.

V usage is TRBV11-3 and J usage is TRBJ2-7; TRBD2 aligns across 15 bases. Germline CDR1 SGHNT, CDR2 YENEEA. Unmatched junction bases numbered 5, after V lost 5 bases and J lost 6 bases. The CDR3 covers 15 residues. CDR3 loop: CASSTGLAGGVEQYF. CDR3 nucleotides: TGTGCCAGCAGCACTGGACTAGCGGGAGGGGTCGAGCAGTACTTC.

CDR3 region: CASSLGSYNEQFF. As DNA, the CDR3 is TGTGCCAGCAGCTTAGGGAGCTACAATGAGCAGTTCTTC. The V gene is TRBV7-9, the J gene TRBJ2-1; D not resolved. The germline V and J ends were trimmed by 1 base and 3 bases, with 4 bases remaining between them. The CDR3 consists of 13 residues. Germline V gives CDR1 SEHNR, CDR2 FQNEAQ (reference sequence).

The V and J genes are TRBV4-2 and TRBJ2-7; 7 nucleotides align to TRBD1. This CDR3 spans 18 amino acids. J gave up 0 bases and V 0 bases, and 11 bases lay outside the gene matches. In germline, CDR1 is LGHNA, CDR2 YNFKEQ. This chain's CDR3 is CASSQDRASGTVSYEQYF. Here the CDR3 DNA reads TGTGCCAGCAGCCAAGATCGGGCCTCGGGGACAGTCTCCTACGAGCAGTACTTC.

This chain uses TRBV4-2 with TRBJ1-2, with D perhaps matching TRBD1 (6 bases). With 0 bases removed from V and 1 base from J, the gap between germline ends came to 9 bases. The CDR3 loop spans 15 amino acids. CDR1 is LGHNA, CDR2 YNFKEQ, per germline. CDR3 sequence: CASSQDRDNNYGYTF. The DNA of the CDR3 is TGTGCCAGCAGCCAAGATAGGGACAATAACTATGGCTACACCTTC.

This clone was detected only a few times. The chain couples TRBV19 to TRBJ2-4; D ambiguous. V was trimmed by 6 bases and J by 7 bases, leaving 7 bases between them. This CDR3 has 11 amino acids. CDR1 and CDR2 from the germline V gene are LNHDA and SQIVND (reference sequence). The chain's CDR3 is CASRSRNIQYF. CDR3 sequence (DNA): TGTGCCAGTAGGTCCAGGAACATTCAGTACTTC.

The rearrangement joins TRBV5-6 to TRBJ2-5, with TRBD2 as a possible D gene (6 bases). V was clipped by 2 bases and J by 5 bases, with 16 bases between them. The CDR3 spans 15 residues. Germline lookup yields CDR1 SGHDT and CDR2 YYEEEE. In DNA form, the CDR3 reads TGTGCCAGCAGCTTTTATATGCCGGGAGAGGAGACCCAGTACTTC. Translating it yields CASSFYMPGEETQYF. Supplemented by reference TRBV5-6 and TRBJ2-5, the full variable domain reads DAGVTQSPTHLIKTRGQQVTLRCSPKSGHDTVSWYQQALGQGPQFIFQYYEEEERQRGNFPDRFSGHQFPNYSSELNVNALLLGDSALYLCASSFYMPGEETQYFGPGTRLLVL.